In this sample, the clone carrying this T cell receptor (beta chain) turned up many times. Its antigen is unidentified. This entry belongs to a study of lung T cells in sarcoidosis with Löfgren's syndrome. Study summary: CD4+ T cells build up in sarcoidosis bronchoalveolar lavage fluid. Löfgren's syndrome patients were the main repertoire analysis focus.

TCRdb re-called the reads through MiXCR, storing one row per CDR3 protein. The data hold tens of thousands of distinct CDR3 sequences, with less than 25% observed a single time. Whole-study findings and limits: These T cells possibly recognize a putative, unidentified sarcoidosis-associated antigen. Shared TRAV12-1 and TRBV2 CDR3 motifs across Löfgren's syndrome patients reportedly suggested public CD4+ TCRs.

CDR1 and CDR2 (germline): MNHNY, SVGAGI (reference sequence). Trimming at V came to 0 bases and at J to 7 bases, leaving 6 bases not matched to a gene. The CDR3 has 15 amino acids. The chain combines TRBV6-6 with TRBJ1-3, with TRBD1 matching over 7 bases. Input material: CD4+ T cells from PBMCs. The origin of this receptor is a human donor with sarcoidosis (Löfgren's syndrome or another form), or a control subject (not recorded which). In DNA form, the CDR3 reads TGTGCCAGCAGTTACTCGTACAGGGGTGGCAACACCATATATTTT. Protein sequence: CASSYSYRGGNTIYF.